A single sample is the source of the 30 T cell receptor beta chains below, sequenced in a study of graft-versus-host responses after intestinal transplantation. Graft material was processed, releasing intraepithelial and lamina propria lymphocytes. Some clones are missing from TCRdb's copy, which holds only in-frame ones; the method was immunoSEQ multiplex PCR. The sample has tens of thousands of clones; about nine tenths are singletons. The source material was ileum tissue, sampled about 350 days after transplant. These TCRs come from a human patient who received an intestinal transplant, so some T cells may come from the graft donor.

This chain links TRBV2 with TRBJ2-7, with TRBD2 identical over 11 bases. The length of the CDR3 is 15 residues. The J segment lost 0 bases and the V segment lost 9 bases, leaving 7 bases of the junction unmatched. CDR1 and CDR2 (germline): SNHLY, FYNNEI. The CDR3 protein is CAREASGGSSYEQYF. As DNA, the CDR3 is TGTGCCAGGGAAGCTAGCGGGGGGTCCTCCTACGAGCAGTACTTC.

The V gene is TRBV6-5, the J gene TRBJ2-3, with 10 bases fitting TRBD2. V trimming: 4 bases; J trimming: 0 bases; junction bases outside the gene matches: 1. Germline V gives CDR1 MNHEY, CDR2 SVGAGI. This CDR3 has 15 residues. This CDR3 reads CASSLAGGSTDTQYF. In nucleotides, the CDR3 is TGTGCCAGCAGTTTAGCGGGAGGTAGCACAGATACGCAGTATTTT.

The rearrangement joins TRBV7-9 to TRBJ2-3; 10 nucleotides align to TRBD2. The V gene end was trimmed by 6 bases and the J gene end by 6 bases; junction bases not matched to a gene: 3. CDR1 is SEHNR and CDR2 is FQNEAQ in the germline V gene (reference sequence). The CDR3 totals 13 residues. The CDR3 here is CASRLAGEDTQYF. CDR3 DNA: TGTGCCAGCAGGCTAGCGGGGGAGGATACGCAGTATTTT.

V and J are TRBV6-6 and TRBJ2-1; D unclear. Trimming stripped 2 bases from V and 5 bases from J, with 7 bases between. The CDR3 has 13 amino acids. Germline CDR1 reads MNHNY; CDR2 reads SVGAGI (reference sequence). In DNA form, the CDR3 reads TGTGCCAGCAGTTACATGCCGAACAATGAGCAGTTCTTC. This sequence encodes CASSYMPNNEQFF.

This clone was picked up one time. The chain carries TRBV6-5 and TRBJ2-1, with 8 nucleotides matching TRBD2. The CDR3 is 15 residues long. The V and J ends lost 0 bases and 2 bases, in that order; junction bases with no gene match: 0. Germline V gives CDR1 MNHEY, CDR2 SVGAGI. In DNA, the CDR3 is TGTGCCAGCAGTTACTCTAGCGGGGCCTACAATGAGCAGTTCTTC. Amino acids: CASSYSSGAYNEQFF.

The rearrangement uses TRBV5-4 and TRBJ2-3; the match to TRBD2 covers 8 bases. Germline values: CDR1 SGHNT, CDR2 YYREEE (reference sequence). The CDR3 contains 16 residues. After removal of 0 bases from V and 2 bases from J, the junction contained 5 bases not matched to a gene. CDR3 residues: CASSLERGPYTDTQYF. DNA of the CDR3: TGTGCCAGCAGCTTGGAGCGGGGGCCTTACACAGATACGCAGTATTTT.

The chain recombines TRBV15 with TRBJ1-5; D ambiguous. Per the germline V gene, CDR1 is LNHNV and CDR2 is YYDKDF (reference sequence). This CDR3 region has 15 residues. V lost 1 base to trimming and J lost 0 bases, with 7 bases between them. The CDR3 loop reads CATSRGQDSNQPQHF. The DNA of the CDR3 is TGTGCCACCAGCAGAGGGCAGGATAGCAATCAGCCCCAGCATTTT. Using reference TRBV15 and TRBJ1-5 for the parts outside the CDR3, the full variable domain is DAMVIQNPRYQVTQFGKPVTLSCSQTLNHNVMYWYQQKSSQAPKLLFHYYDKDFNNEADTPDNFQSRRPNTSFCFLDIRSPGLGDTAMYLCATSRGQDSNQPQHFGDGTRLSIL.

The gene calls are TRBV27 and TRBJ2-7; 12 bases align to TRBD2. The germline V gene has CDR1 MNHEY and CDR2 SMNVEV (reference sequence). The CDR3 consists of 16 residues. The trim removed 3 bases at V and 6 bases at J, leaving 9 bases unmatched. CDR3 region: CASSFRRLAGVFEQYF. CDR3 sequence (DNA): TGTGCCAGCAGTTTTAGGAGACTAGCGGGAGTTTTCGAGCAGTACTTC.

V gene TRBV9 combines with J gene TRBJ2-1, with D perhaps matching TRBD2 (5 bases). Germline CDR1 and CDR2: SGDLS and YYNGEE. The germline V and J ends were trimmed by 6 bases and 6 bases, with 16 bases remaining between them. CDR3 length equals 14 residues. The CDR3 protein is CASNTGILSNEQFF. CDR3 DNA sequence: TGTGCCAGCAATACGGGGATTCTCTCCAATGAGCAGTTCTTC.

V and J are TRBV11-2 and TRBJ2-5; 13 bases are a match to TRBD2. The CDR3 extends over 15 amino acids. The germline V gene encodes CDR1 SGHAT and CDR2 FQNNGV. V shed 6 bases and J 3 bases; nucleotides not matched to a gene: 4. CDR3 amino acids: CASSSGTSGKETQYF. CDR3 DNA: TGTGCCAGCAGTTCCGGGACTAGCGGGAAAGAGACCCAGTACTTC.

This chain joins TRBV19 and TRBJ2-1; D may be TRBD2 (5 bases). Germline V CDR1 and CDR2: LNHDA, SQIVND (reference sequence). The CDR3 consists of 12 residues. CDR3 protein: CASSPGWDEQFF. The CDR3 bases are TGTGCTAGCAGCCCGGGATGGGATGAGCAGTTCTTC.

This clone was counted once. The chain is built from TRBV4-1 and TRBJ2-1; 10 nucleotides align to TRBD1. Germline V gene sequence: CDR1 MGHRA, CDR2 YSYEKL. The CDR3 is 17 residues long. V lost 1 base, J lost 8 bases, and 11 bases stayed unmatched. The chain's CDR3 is CASSQGGTGEIGDEQFF. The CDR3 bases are TGCGCCAGCAGCCAAGGTGGGACAGGGGAAATTGGCGATGAGCAGTTCTTC.

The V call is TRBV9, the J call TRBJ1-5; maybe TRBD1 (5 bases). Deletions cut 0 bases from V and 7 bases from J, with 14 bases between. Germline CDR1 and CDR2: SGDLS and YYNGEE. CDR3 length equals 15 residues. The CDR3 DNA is TGTGCCAGCAGCGTAGACGGTCAGGGAGGCCAGCCCCAGCATTTT. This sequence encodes CASSVDGQGGQPQHF. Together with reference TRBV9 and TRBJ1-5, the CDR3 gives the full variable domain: DSGVTQTPKHLITATGQRVTLRCSPRSGDLSVYWYQQSLDQGLQFLIQYYNGEERAKGNILERFSAQQFPDLHSELNLSSLELGDSALYFCASSVDGQGGQPQHFGDGTRLSIL.

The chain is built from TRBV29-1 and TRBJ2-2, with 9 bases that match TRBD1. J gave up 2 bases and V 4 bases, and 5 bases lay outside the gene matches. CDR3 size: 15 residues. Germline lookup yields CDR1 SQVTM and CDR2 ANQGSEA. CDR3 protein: CSVAGTGYNTGELFF. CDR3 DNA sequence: TGCAGCGTTGCCGGGACAGGGTATAACACCGGGGAGCTGTTTTTT.

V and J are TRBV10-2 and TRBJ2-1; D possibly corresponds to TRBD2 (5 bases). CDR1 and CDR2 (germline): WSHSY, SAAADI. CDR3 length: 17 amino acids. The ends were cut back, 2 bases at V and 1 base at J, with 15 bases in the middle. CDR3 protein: CASSEPIGLGSYNEQFF. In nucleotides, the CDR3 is TGCGCCAGCAGTGAGCCCATCGGACTTGGATCCTACAATGAGCAGTTCTTC.

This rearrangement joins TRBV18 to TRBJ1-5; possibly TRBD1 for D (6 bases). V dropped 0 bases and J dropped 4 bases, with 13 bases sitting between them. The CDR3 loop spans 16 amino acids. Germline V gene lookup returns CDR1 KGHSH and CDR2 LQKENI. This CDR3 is CASSPPRTVRNQPQHF. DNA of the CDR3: TGTGCCAGCTCACCACCGCGGACAGTTCGTAATCAGCCCCAGCATTTT.

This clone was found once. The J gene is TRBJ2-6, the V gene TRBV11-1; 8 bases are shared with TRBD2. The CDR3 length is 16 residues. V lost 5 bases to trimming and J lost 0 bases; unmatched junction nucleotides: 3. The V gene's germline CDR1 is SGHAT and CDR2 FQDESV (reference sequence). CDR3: CASSLSGASGANVLTF. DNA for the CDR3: TGTGCCAGCAGCCTTAGCGGGGCCTCTGGGGCCAACGTCCTGACTTTC.

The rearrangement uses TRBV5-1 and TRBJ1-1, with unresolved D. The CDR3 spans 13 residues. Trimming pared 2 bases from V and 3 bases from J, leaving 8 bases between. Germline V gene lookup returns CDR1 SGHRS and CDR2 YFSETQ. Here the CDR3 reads CASSLESDTEAFF. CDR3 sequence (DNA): TGCGCCAGCAGCTTAGAGAGCGACACTGAAGCTTTCTTT.

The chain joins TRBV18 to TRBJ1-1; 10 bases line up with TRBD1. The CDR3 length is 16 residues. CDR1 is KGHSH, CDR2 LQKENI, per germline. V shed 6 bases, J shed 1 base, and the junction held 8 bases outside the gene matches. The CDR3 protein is CASSPDRGRANTEAFF. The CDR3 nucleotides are TGTGCCAGCTCGCCAGACAGGGGGCGAGCGAACACTGAAGCTTTCTTT.

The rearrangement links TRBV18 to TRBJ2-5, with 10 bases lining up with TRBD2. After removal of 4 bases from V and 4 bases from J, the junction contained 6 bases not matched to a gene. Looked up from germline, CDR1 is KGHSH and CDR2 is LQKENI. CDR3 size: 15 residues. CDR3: CASSLRTSGGETQYF. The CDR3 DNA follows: TGTGCCAGCTCACTCCGGACTAGCGGTGGAGAGACCCAGTACTTC.

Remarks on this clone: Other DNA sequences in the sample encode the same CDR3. CDR3 nucleotide sequence: TGTGCCAGCAGCTCTACAGGGGGGCATTCACCCCTCCACTTT. It yields the protein CASSSTGGHSPLHF. The rearrangement uses TRBV7-3 and TRBJ1-6, with 8 bases matching TRBD1. J was trimmed by 8 bases and V by 4 bases; bases with no gene match: 4. CDR1 and CDR2 (germline): SGHTA, FQGTGA. The CDR3 runs 14 residues.

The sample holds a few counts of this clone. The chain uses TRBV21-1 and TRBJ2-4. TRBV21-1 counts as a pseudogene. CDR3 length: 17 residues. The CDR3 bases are TGTGCCAGCAGCACTGGGGGTCCGGGGACCGCCAAAAACATTCAGTACTTC. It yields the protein CASSTGGPGTAKNIQYF.

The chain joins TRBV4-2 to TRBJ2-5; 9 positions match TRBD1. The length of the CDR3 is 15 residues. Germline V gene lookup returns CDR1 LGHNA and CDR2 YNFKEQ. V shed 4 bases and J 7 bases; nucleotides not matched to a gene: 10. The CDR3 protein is CASSRVGQGVATQYF. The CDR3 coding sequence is TGTGCCAGCAGCCGGGTGGGACAGGGTGTCGCGACCCAGTACTTC.

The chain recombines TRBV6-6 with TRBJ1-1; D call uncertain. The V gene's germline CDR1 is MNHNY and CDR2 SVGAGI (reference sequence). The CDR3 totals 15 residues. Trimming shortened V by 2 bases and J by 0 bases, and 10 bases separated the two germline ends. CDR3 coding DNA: TGTGCCAGCAGTTACGCGGGCACGATGAACACTGAAGCTTTCTTT. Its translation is CASSYAGTMNTEAFF.

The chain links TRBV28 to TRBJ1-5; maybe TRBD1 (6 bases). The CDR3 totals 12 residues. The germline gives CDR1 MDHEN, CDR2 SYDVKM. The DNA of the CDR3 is TGTGGTACAGGGTTGAGCAATCAGCCCCAGCATTTT. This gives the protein CGTGLSNQPQHF.

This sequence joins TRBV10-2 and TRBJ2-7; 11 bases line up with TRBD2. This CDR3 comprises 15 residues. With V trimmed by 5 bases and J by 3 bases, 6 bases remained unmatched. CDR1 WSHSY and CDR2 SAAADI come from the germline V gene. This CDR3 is CASSKGLAVHYEQYF. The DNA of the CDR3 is TGCGCCAGCAGTAAGGGACTAGCGGTACACTACGAGCAGTACTTC.

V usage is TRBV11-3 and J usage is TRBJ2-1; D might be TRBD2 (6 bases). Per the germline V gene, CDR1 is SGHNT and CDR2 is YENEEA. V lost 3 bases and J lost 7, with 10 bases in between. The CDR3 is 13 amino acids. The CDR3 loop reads CASSFGTGNEQFF. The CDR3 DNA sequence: TGTGCCAGCAGCTTCGGGACTGGGAATGAGCAGTTCTTC.

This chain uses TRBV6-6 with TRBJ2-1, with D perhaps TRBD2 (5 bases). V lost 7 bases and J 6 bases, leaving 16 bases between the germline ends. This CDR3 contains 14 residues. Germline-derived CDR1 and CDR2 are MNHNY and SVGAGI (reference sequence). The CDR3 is CASTHTASSNEQFF. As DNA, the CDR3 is TGTGCCAGCACCCACACGGCTAGCTCCAATGAGCAGTTCTTC.

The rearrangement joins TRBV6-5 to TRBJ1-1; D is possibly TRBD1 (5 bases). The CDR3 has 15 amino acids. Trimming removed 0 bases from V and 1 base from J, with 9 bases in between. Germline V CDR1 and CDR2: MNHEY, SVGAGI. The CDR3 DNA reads TGTGCCAGCAGTTACTCGTTGGGGACGAACACTGAAGCTTTCTTT. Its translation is CASSYSLGTNTEAFF.

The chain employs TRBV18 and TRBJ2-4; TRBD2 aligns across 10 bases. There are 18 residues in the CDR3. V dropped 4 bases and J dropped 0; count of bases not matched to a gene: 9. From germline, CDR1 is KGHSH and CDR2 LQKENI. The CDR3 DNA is TGTGCCAGCTCACTGCTAGCGGGAGAAATACTAGCCAAAAACATTCAGTACTTC. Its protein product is CASSLLAGEILAKNIQYF.